Listed below are T cell receptor beta chains from one sample, sequenced in a study of blood T cell repertoires in COVID-19. The protocol was immunoSEQ multiplex PCR, while the TCRdb copy is restricted to in-frame clones and leaves out a portion. Here the sample spans around 300,000 clones, roughly 90% being singletons. The specimen sequenced was peripheral blood. The source of these receptors is a woman aged 25 to 45 with active or convalescent COVID-19. Each CDR3 is given with its conserved first and last residue. The order of the fields is D gene, V gene, clone size, J gene, CDR3 DNA, CDR3 protein. The D gene is left open where the match is weak. Size is omitted from some rows. Given values are once, few, many or a class for expanded clones.

>TRBD2|TRBV19|once|TRBJ2-3
TGTGCCAGTAGTGGCGGGACTAGCTACGATACGCAGTATTTT
CASSGGTSYDTQYF
>TRBD1|TRBV6-4|-|TRBJ1-5
TGTGCCAGCCGGGTTCCAAGACAGGGTAATCAGCCCCAGCATTTT
CASRVPRQGNQPQHF
>TRBD1|TRBV9|once|TRBJ2-2
TGTGCCAGCAGCTCGCCGGGACAGGGGGCCGGGGAGCTGTTTTTT
CASSSPGQGAGELFF
>-|TRBV4-1|-|TRBJ2-2
TGCGCCAGCAGCCAAGGGAGTTTGGGACTGAACACCGGGGAGCTGTTTTTT
CASSQGSLGLNTGELFF
>-|TRBV6-1|-|TRBJ2-3
TGTGCCAGCAGTGAGGTCTGGTCTAGCCCGAGCACAGATACGCAGTATTTT
CASSEVWSSPSTDTQYF
>TRBD1|TRBV10-2|-|TRBJ1-5
TGCGCCAGCAGATTGGACAGGGCTCAGCCCCAGCATTTT
CASRLDRAQPQHF
>-|TRBV6-5|-|TRBJ2-5
TGTGCCAGCAGCGGAGGTCAAGAGACCCAGTACTTC
CASSGGQETQYF
>-|TRBV12-3/TRBV12-4|-|TRBJ1-5
TGTGCCAGCAGTAGAGGGTTCCAGCCCCAGCATTTT
CASSRGFQPQHF
>TRBD1|TRBV6-2/TRBV6-3|-|TRBJ2-7
TGTGCCAGCAGTTTTCTACCACAGGGGGCACAGTACTTC
CASSFLPQGAQYF
>TRBD1|TRBV10-3|-|TRBJ2-7
TGTGCCATCAGTGAGTCGACCCTTGGGACAGTGCCCGAGCAGTACTTC
CAISESTLGTVPEQYF
>TRBD1|TRBV4-1|-|TRBJ2-1
TGCGCCAGCAGCCTAAGACAGGGGACTGAGCAGTTCTTC
CASSLRQGTEQFF
>-|TRBV5-6|-|TRBJ1-2
TGTGCCAGCAGCTTGGTAGTGGGGGGGAACTATGGCTACACCTTC
CASSLVVGGNYGYTF
>-|TRBV4-3|-|TRBJ2-7
TGCGCCAGCAGCCAATATAGCGGACCTTCCTACGAGCAGTACTTC
CASSQYSGPSYEQYF
>TRBD2|TRBV6-1|-|TRBJ2-3
TGTGCCAGCAGGGAAGCGGGGGCTTGGACAGATACGCAGTATTTT
CASREAGAWTDTQYF
>TRBD2|TRBV15|-|TRBJ2-3
TGTGCCACCAGCAGAGGGACTAGCGGGGGTCGAACGCAGTATTTT
CATSRGTSGGRTQYF
>TRBD2|TRBV27|-|TRBJ2-1
TGTGCCAGCAGTTCCCGACTAGCGGGGGGGCTGCGCAGTGAGCAGTTCTTC
CASSSRLAGGLRSEQFF
>-|TRBV11-2|once|TRBJ2-5
TGTGCCAGCAGCCCGTGGGTTCCCCGAGGGATTTCCTCCGCGGAGACCCAGTACTTC
CASSPWVPRGISSAETQYF
>-|TRBV30|-|TRBJ2-3
TGTGCCTGGAGTGTACTGGTAGATACGCAGTATTTT
CAWSVLVDTQYF
>TRBD1|TRBV27|-|TRBJ1-5
TGTGCCAGCAACCATTACAGGGGGCAAAGCAATCAGCCCCAGCATTTT
CASNHYRGQSNQPQHF
>TRBD2|TRBV7-2|-|TRBJ2-3
TGTGCCAGCAGCCCTAGCGGGGGCGGTCTGGCAGATACGCAGTATTTT
CASSPSGGGLADTQYF
>-|TRBV30|-|TRBJ1-6
TGTGCCTGGACTCGCCCCGGGCCCAGCGGTTCACCCCTCCACTTT
CAWTRPGPSGSPLHF
>-|TRBV2|-|TRBJ2-5
TGTGCCAGCAGTGCTAATAGCGCAGGAGAGACCCAGTACTTC
CASSANSAGETQYF
>TRBD2|TRBV9|-|TRBJ2-1
TGTGCCAGCAGCGCTGGCCTTAGCGGGGCATACAATGAGCAGTTCTTC
CASSAGLSGAYNEQFF
>TRBD2|TRBV5-1|-|TRBJ2-4
TGCGCCAGCAGCCCTGTCGTAGCGGGAACCAAAAACATTCAGTACTTC
CASSPVVAGTKNIQYF
>-|TRBV5-1|once|TRBJ2-7
TGCGCCAGCAGGGAGGGACACGAGCAGTACTTC
CASREGHEQYF
>TRBD1|TRBV15|-|TRBJ1-2
TGTGCCACCAGCAGTTTCCTCGGGACAGGCGTGGGTGGCTACACCTTC
CATSSFLGTGVGGYTF
>TRBD1|TRBV2|-|TRBJ1-4
TGTGCCAGCAGACCCGACAGGGGAGCTAATGAAAAACTGTTTTTT
CASRPDRGANEKLFF
>-|TRBV30|-|TRBJ1-1
TGTGCCTGCAATACCTTAAGGGGAAACACTGAAGCTTTCTTT
CACNTLRGNTEAFF
>-|TRBV24-1|-|TRBJ1-2
TGTGCCACCAGTGATCGGCAGGGGCATGGCTACACCTTC
CATSDRQGHGYTF
>TRBD2|TRBV6-2/TRBV6-3|-|TRBJ2-1
TGTGCCAGCAGTTACGAAGCGGGGGATCTATATCACAATGAGCAGTTCTTC
CASSYEAGDLYHNEQFF
>TRBD1|TRBV28|-|TRBJ1-1
TGTGCCAGCAGGCTTACGCTACCGCCGCAGGGGGCCCGCACTGAAGCTTTCTTT
CASRLTLPPQGARTEAFF
>-|TRBV7-2|-|TRBJ1-6
TGTGCCAGCAGCTTAGTGCTGGGGCAGGTAAATTCACCCCTCCACTTT
CASSLVLGQVNSPLHF
>TRBD1|TRBV7-2|few|TRBJ1-5
TGTGCCAGCAGCTCGACAGGGGTGAATCAGCCCCAGCATTTT
CASSSTGVNQPQHF
>TRBD1|TRBV7-2|once|TRBJ2-1
TGTGCCAGCAGCTTAGGGGCAGGGGGCTTTGGCAATGAGCAGTTCTTC
CASSLGAGGFGNEQFF
>-|TRBV30|-|TRBJ1-2
TGTGCCTGGAGAACACGGGCAGGGGTTCGCTATGGCTACACCTTC
CAWRTRAGVRYGYTF
>TRBD2|TRBV11-1|-|TRBJ2-2
TGTGCCAGCAGCAAGCGGGACTTTCTGAACACCGGGGAGCTGTTTTTT
CASSKRDFLNTGELFF
>TRBD2|TRBV7-2|once|TRBJ2-5
TGTGCCAGCATGAGACTAGCGGGGGGGCCACGAGAGACCCAGTACTTC
CASMRLAGGPRETQYF
>TRBD2|TRBV13|-|TRBJ2-7
TGTGCCAGCAGCTTAGGTTTTCGGCGGGGGGGATCCTACGAGCAGTACTTC
CASSLGFRRGGSYEQYF
>-|TRBV27|-|TRBJ1-6
TGTGCCAGCACTCGGCAGGGTTTAAGCTCCTATAATTCACCCCTCCACTTT
CASTRQGLSSYNSPLHF
>-|TRBV5-1|-|TRBJ2-7
TGCGCCAGCAGCTTGGGGCGGCACGAGCAGTACTTC
CASSLGRHEQYF
>TRBD1|TRBV19|-|TRBJ1-2
TGTGCCAGTAGTATTGATACCAGGACCGGAGGGGGCGCTTTTTATGGCTACACCTTC
CASSIDTRTGGGAFYGYTF
>-|TRBV10-2|once|TRBJ2-4
TGCGCCACCTCGGGACAACTCATAGCCAAAAACATTCAGTACTTC
CATSGQLIAKNIQYF
>TRBD2|TRBV19|-|TRBJ2-1
TGTGCCAGTAGTATTGGGGCGGGACTAGCCGAGTTCTTC
CASSIGAGLAEFF
>-|TRBV5-8|-|TRBJ1-5
TGTGCCAGCAGCTTCCGTTCGGGGTATAGCAATCAGCCCCAGCATTTT
CASSFRSGYSNQPQHF
>-|TRBV2|-|TRBJ1-1
TGTGCCAGCAGTGAGGGTTGGGGAGGACGAGGGCCTTTCTTT
CASSEGWGGRGPFF
>TRBD2|TRBV28|-|TRBJ2-7
TGTGCCAGCAGTTTATCGTGGGGTAGCGGGGGTTACGAGCAGTACTTC
CASSLSWGSGGYEQYF
>-|TRBV29-1|-|TRBJ2-5
TGCAGCGTTGGATCTAGGGCGGGGGAGACCCAGTACTTC
CSVGSRAGETQYF
>TRBD1|TRBV11-2|-|TRBJ2-5
TGTGCCAGCAGCCGGGGGACAGGGGAGGTAATAGAGACCCAGTACTTC
CASSRGTGEVIETQYF
>-|TRBV7-9|-|TRBJ1-2
TGTGCCAGCAGCTTTCGCAGGGAGGCGCTGGGTGGCTACACCTTC
CASSFRREALGGYTF
>TRBD2|TRBV24-1|-|TRBJ2-3
TGTGCCACCAGTGACCCCGGGACTAGCGGGGGGGATACGCAGTATTTT
CATSDPGTSGGDTQYF
>-|TRBV2|-|TRBJ2-7
TGTGCCAGCCAAAGAGGACAAAGAACCTACGAGCAGTACTTC
CASQRGQRTYEQYF
>TRBD1|TRBV11-2|-|TRBJ1-3
TGTGCCAGCAGCTTAGGACAGGGAGGCTCTGGAAACACCATATATTTT
CASSLGQGGSGNTIYF
>-|TRBV7-9|-|TRBJ1-2
TGTGCCAGCAGCTTCGGCAAAGGGGCCAACTATGGCTACACCTTC
CASSFGKGANYGYTF
>-|TRBV5-1|once|TRBJ2-5
TGCGCCAGCAGCTTACAGGGGGGGGAGACCCAGTACTTC
CASSLQGGETQYF